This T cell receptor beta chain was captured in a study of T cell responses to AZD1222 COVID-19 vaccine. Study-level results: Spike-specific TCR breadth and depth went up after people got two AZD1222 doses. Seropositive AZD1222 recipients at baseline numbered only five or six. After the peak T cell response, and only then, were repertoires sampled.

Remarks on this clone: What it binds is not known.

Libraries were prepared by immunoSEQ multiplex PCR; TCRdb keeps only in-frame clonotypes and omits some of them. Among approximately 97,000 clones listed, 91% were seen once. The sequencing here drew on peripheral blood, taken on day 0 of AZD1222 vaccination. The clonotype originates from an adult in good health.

The CDR3 protein is CASRHRDRGHSPLHF. CDR3 coding DNA: TGTGCCAGCAGACACCGGGACAGGGGACATTCACCCCTCCACTTT. J is TRBJ1-6 and V is TRBV3-1 (or the pseudogene TRBV3-2); 10 bases agree with TRBD1. Trimming cost V 6 bases and J 8 bases; bases outside gene matches: 7. The CDR3 contains 15 residues. Germline V gives CDR1 LGHDT, CDR2 YNNKEL (reference sequence).